This T cell receptor (beta chain) was identified in a study of Graves' ophthalmopathy and Graves' hyperthyroidism. Study outcomes and limitations: Clonotypes were expanded in thyroid at above 0.001 frequency, and most also appeared in blood.

This clonotype came up a few times. Its target is unknown. Pregnancy or lactation, uncontrolled infections and other autoimmune diseases were grounds for excluding patients. As diagnostic evidence, clinical symptoms, serum thyroxine, TRAb, thyroid ultrasound and orbital computed tomography were relied upon. Amplification targeted the TCR beta CDR3 regions, with RNA transcripts as the source material. First-round RT-PCR relied on HTBI primers, and a second-round multiplex PCR came next. TCRdb ran MiXCR on the multiplex PCR reads and lists one entry per CDR3 protein. This table holds more than 300,000 distinct CDR3 sequences, approximately 15% found once. V lost 5 bases and J lost 4, with 17 bases in between. From germline, CDR1 is MNHEY and CDR2 SMNVEV (reference sequence). The CDR3 is 15 residues long.

The chain employs TRBV27 and TRBJ1-1; D gene uncertain. The sequencing sample was made of peripheral blood. This sequence originates from a woman under 30 with stable Graves' hyperthyroidism. The CDR3 spells CASSPFLYPGTEAFF. In DNA, the CDR3 is TGTGCCAGCAGTCCCTTCCTCTACCCGGGCACTGAAGCTTTCTTT.